This T cell receptor (beta chain) was retrieved from a study of T-cell memory formation after mild COVID-19. CDR1 is MNHEY and CDR2 is SVGAGI in the germline V gene. Deletions cut 8 bases from V and 2 bases from J, with 12 bases between. CDR3 length: 13 amino acids. TCRdb reprocessed the 5' RACE reads via MiXCR and lists one record per CDR3 protein. The sample consists of about 200,000 distinct CDR3 sequences, 9% to 10% of them appearing once. The chain combines TRBV6-5 with TRBJ1-1; D is ambiguous. The receptor was derived from a man younger than 35 who had mild COVID-19 (a few samples of this study predate the infection). Cell type and time point are not known. Material for sequencing was PBMCs or a T cell subset sorted from them (not recorded which). CDR3 in amino acids: CASRWAGNTEAFF. CDR3 nucleotide sequence: TGTGCCAGCCGATGGGCAGGCAACACTGAAGCTTTCTTT.